Described below is a single TCR beta chain sequence and its context. This record comes from a study of blood T cell repertoires in COVID-19. Patients at the Seattle site were enrolled during active infection and followed longitudinally. The germline gives CDR1 SGHKS, CDR2 YYEKEE (reference sequence). V lost 3 bases, J lost 0 bases, and 4 bases stayed unmatched. The CDR3 length is 15 residues. Clones were read by immunoSEQ multiplex PCR, and TCRdb kept only the in-frame ones, dropping some. Among tens of thousands of clones listed, 85% to 90% were seen once. Material: peripheral blood. The chain employs TRBV5-5 and TRBJ1-2, with TRBD1 matching over 8 bases. This sequence originates from a woman in her sixties with COVID-19, enrolled during active disease. The CDR3 is CASSWARGPNYGYTF. CDR3 DNA sequence: TGTGCCAGCAGCTGGGCCAGGGGGCCTAACTATGGCTACACCTTC.